Sequencing of this TCR beta chain was carried out in a study of read filtering for tumor transcriptome and immune sequencing. Findings and limits, study-wide: In IR-seq, single-read clonotypes were 75% to 90% of clonotypes but approximately 3.5% of reads. RNA-seq captured clonotypes less deeply and reliably than IR-seq.

This library used approximately 370 ng RNA and molecular barcoded adaptors spanning alpha/delta and beta/gamma chains. Using its own MiXCR run on the reads, TCRdb lists one record per CDR3 protein. The table shows 100,000 to 150,000 distinct CDR3 sequences, with roughly 13% occurring only once. This clonotype was recorded a few times. Its antigen is still unknown. Because it lacks the conserved phenylalanine or tryptophan at the end, this CDR3 is likely a read error. CDR3 length equals 17 residues. Per germline, CDR1 LGHDT and CDR2 YNNKEL (reference sequence). The V segment lost 1 base and the J segment 5 bases; nucleotides outside the gene matches: 11.

Specimen: a population of CD138-negative cells sorted from bone marrow. The gene calls are TRBV3-1 and TRBJ2-5; 9 bases align to TRBD2. The TCR was taken from a donor at least 40 years old with multiple myeloma. The CDR3 reads CASSQGWSSGGSETQYL. The DNA for the CDR3 is TGTGCCAGCAGCCAAGGATGGAGTAGCGGGGGCTCGGAGACCCAGTACCTC.